The 13 T cell receptor beta chains below were found in one sample sequenced in a study of blood T cell repertoires in COVID-19. The repertoire was sequenced with immunoSEQ multiplex PCR; TCRdb's copy has only in-frame clones and lacks some. Here the sample spans 250,000 or so clones, approximately 85% being singletons. The sample taken for sequencing was peripheral blood. The origin of the receptors is a man older than 75 with acute or convalescent COVID-19.

The chain employs TRBV5-1 and TRBJ1-2; 9 bases match TRBD1. V gave up 0 bases and J gave up 6 bases; unmatched junction bases: 9. This CDR3 spans 16 amino acids. CDR1 and CDR2 from the germline V gene are SGHRS and YFSETQ. Here the CDR3 DNA reads TGCGCCAGCAGCTTGGCCGGGACAGGGAGTGTGAATGGCTACACCTTC. This gives the protein CASSLAGTGSVNGYTF. The variable domain in full, with the rest retrieved from reference TRBV5-1 and TRBJ1-2, is KAGVTQTPRYLIKTRGQQVTLSCSPISGHRSVSWYQQTPGQGLQFLFEYFSETQRNKGNFPGRFSGRQFSNSRSEMNVSTLELGDSALYLCASSLAGTGSVNGYTFGSGTRLTVV.

This clone turned up a few times. V usage is TRBV12-3 or TRBV12-4 and J usage is TRBJ1-1; D is possibly TRBD1 (5 bases). The CDR3 has 13 amino acids. Between the trimmed V and J ends, which lost 7 bases and 0 bases, there was a span of 9 bases. In nucleotides, the CDR3 is TGTGCCAGCACCCGACAGTTGAACACTGAAGCTTTCTTT. The encoded protein is CASTRQLNTEAFF.

The chain links TRBV9 to TRBJ2-2; no clear D. V was trimmed by 0 bases and J by 0 bases, leaving 6 bases between them. The length of the CDR3 is 15 residues. CDR1 is SGDLS and CDR2 is YYNGEE in the germline V gene. CDR3 in amino acids: CASSVGTANTGELFF. CDR3 nucleotide sequence: TGTGCCAGCAGCGTAGGAACAGCGAACACCGGGGAGCTGTTTTTT.

This chain's CDR3 is CASSLSGMTGGYLTFF. In DNA, the CDR3 is TGTGCCAGCAGTTTATCAGGGATGACAGGGGGCTATTTGACTTTCTTT. This chain connects TRBV27 to TRBJ1-1, with 10 positions matching TRBD1. This CDR3 spans 16 amino acids. The ends lost 0 bases at V and 12 bases at J; junction bases unmatched: 13. Germline values: CDR1 MNHEY, CDR2 SMNVEV (reference sequence).

The chain uses TRBV28 and TRBJ2-3; 9 bases align to TRBD1. J lost 5 bases, V lost 8 bases, and 11 bases had no gene match. Germline loops: CDR1 MDHEN, CDR2 SYDVKM. The CDR3 is made up of 15 amino acids. CDR3 in DNA: TGTGCCAGCTCAGGACAGGGGAGAAGTGGAGATACGCAGTATTTT. Amino acid sequence: CASSGQGRSGDTQYF.

V gene TRBV4-3 combines with J gene TRBJ2-1; D is possibly TRBD2 (6 bases). The germline gives CDR1 LGHNA, CDR2 YSLEER. Trimming took off 0 bases at V and 10 bases at J, with 13 bases between the two ends. This CDR3 is 14 amino acids long. The CDR3 coding sequence is TGCGCCAGCAGCCAAGATAGAGGGCGGGGCGAGCAGTTCTTC. This translates into CASSQDRGRGEQFF.

V usage is TRBV9 and J usage is TRBJ2-3; TRBD1 is a possible D gene (5 bases). The CDR3 totals 17 residues. V dropped 0 bases and J dropped 6 bases, with 20 bases sitting between them. Germline values: CDR1 SGDLS, CDR2 YYNGEE. CDR3 sequence: CASSVGGPGRSRDTQYF. The DNA of the CDR3 is TGTGCCAGCAGCGTAGGGGGCCCCGGAAGGAGTCGGGATACGCAGTATTTT.

This chain joins TRBV9 and TRBJ2-1; 11 bases match TRBD2. The CDR3 has 17 residues. The germline V gene has CDR1 SGDLS and CDR2 YYNGEE. J lost 9 bases, V lost 3 bases, and 14 bases had no gene match. CDR3 amino acids: CASSEPRIAGGRGEQFF. The CDR3 DNA sequence: TGTGCCAGCAGCGAGCCCCGAATAGCGGGGGGGCGGGGTGAGCAGTTCTTC.

CDR3 in DNA: TGCGCCAGCAGCCAGCCCCTCGGGACAGAGAAACCCGGGGAGCTGTTTTTT. Translated, it gives CASSQPLGTEKPGELFF. The chain links TRBV4-1 to TRBJ2-2; 7 nucleotides agree with TRBD1. From germline, CDR1 is MGHRA and CDR2 YSYEKL. The CDR3 is 17 residues long. After removal of 3 bases from V and 6 bases from J, the junction contained 13 bases not matched to a gene.

This chain's CDR3 is CASSVATTSGGNEQFF. The CDR3 DNA reads TGTGCCAGCAGCGTAGCTACAACTAGCGGCGGGAATGAGCAGTTCTTC. This sequence joins TRBV9 and TRBJ2-1; TRBD2 agrees at 8 bases. Looked up from germline, CDR1 is SGDLS and CDR2 is YYNGEE. The CDR3 has 16 amino acids. V was clipped by 0 bases and J by 7 bases; unmatched bases: 9. Based on the CDR3 plus reference TRBV9 and TRBJ2-1, the full variable domain is DSGVTQTPKHLITATGQRVTLRCSPRSGDLSVYWYQQSLDQGLQFLIQYYNGEERAKGNILERFSAQQFPDLHSELNLSSLELGDSALYFCASSVATTSGGNEQFFGPGTRLTVL.

In this sample, this clone turned up a few times. The J gene is TRBJ1-2, the V gene TRBV28; D uncertain. The length of the CDR3 is 16 residues. Germline CDR1 and CDR2: MDHEN and SYDVKM. V lost 1 base and J 5 bases, leaving 17 bases between the germline ends. This CDR3 reads CASSLSTGQRSYGYTF. The CDR3 DNA reads TGTGCCAGCAGTTTATCGACTGGTCAGAGATCTTATGGCTACACCTTC.

The V call is TRBV11-3, the J call TRBJ2-7; 8 bases line up with TRBD2. The J segment lost 0 bases and the V segment lost 2 bases, leaving 9 bases of the junction unmatched. Germline loops: CDR1 SGHNT, CDR2 YENEEA. The CDR3 extends over 17 amino acids. The CDR3 coding sequence is TGTGCCAGCAGCTTAATGTGTAGCGGGGAGGGCTCCTACGAGCAGTACTTC. Protein product: CASSLMCSGEGSYEQYF.

Points on this clone: Other DNA sequences of this sample code for an identical CDR3. The genes are TRBV29-1 and TRBJ1-5, with TRBD1 as a possible D gene (5 bases). Trimming removed 4 bases at V and 2 bases at J, with 9 bases between. The CDR3 loop spans 13 amino acids. Germline CDR1 is SQVTM and CDR2 is ANQGSEA. CDR3 coding DNA: TGCAGCGTTGGTGGGGGGGGCAATCAGCCCCAGCATTTT. Its protein product is CSVGGGGNQPQHF.